These 26 T cell receptor beta chains share one sample of origin, sequenced in a study of beta chain features in type 1 diabetes (dated by TCRdb to 2016 to 2019). Receptor amplification or capture employed the immunoSEQ multiplex PCR assay. The entire amount of isolated RNA was reverse transcribed using the High Capacity cDNA Reverse Transcription Kit, so the sequenced TCRB transcripts were expressed ones. Held by TCRdb, this immuneACCESS table contains in-frame sequences only and omits some clones. Under half of the omission traces to an unresolved V gene where checked; the cause of the rest is unknown. The sample table contains more than 95,000 clones; only one count was recorded for under 30% of them. Clones ranked in the top ten supply more than 0.5% of the sample. Their target antigens are unknown. General findings and caveats noted by the study authors: In all four CD4+ subsets, TCRB CDR3 length was moderately but significantly shorter in type 1 diabetes patients.

Source material: central memory CD4+ T cells from blood. Receptors originate from a woman between 18 and 30 years old with type 1 diabetes.

This clone was seen a few times. Here the CDR3 DNA reads TGTGCCAGCAGTGCAGGGACTGGGTTCTACGAGCAGTACTTC. Protein sequence: CASSAGTGFYEQYF. The V call is TRBV25-1, the J call TRBJ2-7; possible D gene TRBD2, 6 bases. The CDR3 has 14 residues. Germline V gene data show CDR1 as MGHDK and CDR2 as SYGVNS. With 4 bases removed from V and 3 bases from J, the gap between germline ends came to 13 bases.

The V and J genes are TRBV2 and TRBJ2-1, with 7 positions matching TRBD1. Germline V gene lookup returns CDR1 SNHLY and CDR2 FYNNEI. V was pared by 5 bases and J by 7 bases, with 17 bases of the junction left unmatched. The CDR3 loop spans 17 amino acids. For the CDR3, the DNA is TGTGCCAGCAGTCCGTCGAGACGACAGGGCCTGGGAAATGAGCAGTTCTTC. Protein product: CASSPSRRQGLGNEQFF.

This clone was seen a handful of times. The CDR3 is CASRQGSDGNTIYF. The CDR3 DNA reads TGTGCCAGCAGACAGGGAAGCGATGGAAACACCATATATTTT. The chain is built from TRBV28 and TRBJ1-3, with D perhaps matching TRBD1 (6 bases). This CDR3 spans 14 amino acids. Germline CDR1 MDHEN, CDR2 SYDVKM. The germline V and J ends were trimmed by 6 bases and 3 bases, with 12 bases remaining between them.

This chain connects TRBV10-3 to TRBJ2-3, with TRBD2 identical over 9 bases. The V gene end was trimmed by 4 bases and the J gene end by 0 bases; junction bases not matched to a gene: 14. This CDR3 is 19 amino acids long. From germline, CDR1 is ENHRY and CDR2 SYGVKD. The CDR3 region is CAISATGKASGTSTDTQYF. The CDR3 nucleotides read TGTGCCATCAGTGCCACTGGGAAGGCTAGCGGGACTAGCACAGATACGCAGTATTTT.

This clone was counted a few times. The chain is built from TRBV6-5 and TRBJ1-2, with TRBD1 as a possible D gene (5 bases). CDR3 length: 11 residues. Trimming left V 6 bases short and J 7 bases short, with 9 bases between. The germline CDR1 and CDR2 sequences are MNHEY and SVGAGI. CDR3 coding DNA: TGTGCCAGCAGGCAGGGTTCTGGCTACACCTTC. Translating gives CASRQGSGYTF.

This chain joins TRBV2 and TRBJ2-1; D is uncertain. CDR1 is SNHLY, CDR2 FYNNEI, per germline. This CDR3 is 13 amino acids long. V was clipped by 6 bases and J by 3 bases, with 9 bases between them. CDR3 bases: TGTGCCAGCAGGCCTGGAGTCTACAATGAGCAGTTCTTC. Translation: CASRPGVYNEQFF.

The sample holds a few counts of this clone. The genes are TRBV19 and TRBJ2-1; 10 bases are a match to TRBD2. CDR3 size: 17 residues. Germline loops: CDR1 LNHDA, CDR2 SQIVND (reference sequence). Unmatched junction bases numbered 8, after V lost 1 base and J lost 5 bases. The CDR3 here is CASSIGLAGVVHNEQFF. The DNA of the CDR3 is TGTGCCAGTAGTATAGGCCTAGCGGGAGTAGTCCACAATGAGCAGTTCTTC.

V and J are TRBV7-9 and TRBJ1-5, with no clear D. Germline loops: CDR1 SEHNR, CDR2 FQNEAQ (reference sequence). Trimming took off 4 bases at V and 5 bases at J, with 6 bases between the two ends. The CDR3 runs 12 residues. CDR3 residues: CASSSQDQPQHF. The DNA for the CDR3 is TGTGCCAGCAGCTCCCAGGATCAGCCCCAGCATTTT. The full variable domain, in which reference TRBV7-9 and TRBJ1-5 provide the parts outside the CDR3, is DTGVSQNPRHKITKRGQNVTFRCDPISEHNRLYWYRQTLGQGPEFLTYFQNEAQLEKSRLLSDRFSAERPKGSFSTLEIQRTEQGDSAMYLCASSSQDQPQHFGDGTRLSIL.

This clone was found a few times. The chain combines TRBV5-4 with TRBJ2-2; weak D call: TRBD2 (6 bases). This CDR3 has 14 residues. The germline V gene has CDR1 SGHNT and CDR2 YYREEE (reference sequence). Trimming pared 1 base from V and 3 bases from J, leaving 7 bases between. The chain's CDR3 is CASSLRGYTGELFF. In DNA, the CDR3 is TGTGCCAGCAGCTTGCGGGGGTACACCGGGGAGCTGTTTTTT.

The chain joins TRBV5-4 to TRBJ2-5, with a tentative D call TRBD2 (5 bases). Germline V gene lookup returns CDR1 SGHNT and CDR2 YYREEE (reference sequence). V lost 1 base and J 5 bases, leaving 9 bases between the germline ends. The length of the CDR3 is 13 residues. The CDR3 region is CASSLTRRETQYF. The CDR3 DNA reads TGTGCCAGCAGCTTGACTAGACGGGAGACCCAGTACTTC.

This clone was counted only a few times. This chain uses TRBV7-3 with TRBJ2-7, with 10 bases matching TRBD1. CDR3 length equals 15 residues. CDR1 and CDR2 (germline): SGHTA, FQGTGA. V lost 3 bases and J lost 6; bases outside the gene matches: 8. CDR3 in DNA: TGTGCCAGCAGCTTGGGACAGGGGTTACTTAGCGAGCAGTACTTC. Its translation: CASSLGQGLLSEQYF.

The CDR3 reads CASSPRQGAFNEQFF. The CDR3 DNA is TGTGCTAGTTCCCCTCGACAGGGGGCCTTCAATGAGCAGTTCTTC. The rearrangement uses TRBV12-5 and TRBJ2-1; 10 positions agree with TRBD1. The V segment lost 8 bases and the J segment 6 bases; nucleotides outside the gene matches: 10. The CDR3 has 15 residues. CDR1 is LGHNT and CDR2 is FRNRAP in the germline V gene.

This chain connects TRBV5-1 to TRBJ2-1, with 13 positions matching TRBD2. Trimming cost V 3 bases and J 0 bases; bases outside gene matches: 12. Per the germline V gene, CDR1 is SGHRS and CDR2 is YFSETQ. The CDR3 consists of 20 residues. CDR3 coding DNA: TGCGCCAGCAGCTCCCCGACACTAGCGGGAGGGCCAAGCTCCTACAATGAGCAGTTCTTC. Translating it yields CASSSPTLAGGPSSYNEQFF.

The rearrangement uses TRBV9 and TRBJ2-1; 9 nucleotides agree with TRBD2. The CDR3 has 13 amino acids. Looked up from germline, CDR1 is SGDLS and CDR2 is YYNGEE. J lost 10 bases, V lost 0 bases, and 2 bases had no gene match. CDR3 nucleotides: TGTGCCAGCAGCGTAGCGACTAGCGGAGAGCAGTTCTTC. It encodes CASSVATSGEQFF.

Turning to this clone: The sample has other DNA sequences that encode this CDR3 too. The genes are TRBV7-3 and TRBJ1-1; D might be TRBD1 (5 bases). The V and J ends lost 5 bases and 1 base respectively, with 8 bases between them. Germline values: CDR1 SGHTA, CDR2 FQGTGA. The CDR3 runs 13 residues. The CDR3 DNA follows: TGTGCCAGCAGCCGTGACAGGAACACTGAAGCTTTCTTT. It encodes CASSRDRNTEAFF.

This clone was seen a few times. The chain carries TRBV11-2 and TRBJ2-5, with D possibly TRBD2 on 5 matching bases. Germline CDR1 reads SGHAT; CDR2 reads FQNNGV. The CDR3 contains 15 residues. V was pared by 6 bases and J by 3 bases, with 17 bases between. The CDR3 protein is CASRPPGIGEETQYF. DNA for the CDR3: TGTGCCAGCAGACCCCCGGGGATTGGCGAAGAGACCCAGTACTTC.

The chain couples TRBV4-3 to TRBJ2-1, with 9 nucleotides matching TRBD2. The CDR3 is 14 amino acids. Germline-derived CDR1 and CDR2 are LGHNA and YSLEER. The V segment lost 1 base and the J segment 11 bases; nucleotides outside the gene matches: 6. The CDR3 here is CASSQGIAGVKQFF. CDR3 nucleotide sequence: TGCGCCAGCAGCCAAGGAATAGCGGGAGTGAAGCAGTTCTTC.

This chain connects TRBV9 to TRBJ2-5; TRBD2 matches 11 bases. This CDR3 comprises 15 residues. The germline gives CDR1 SGDLS, CDR2 YYNGEE. J was trimmed by 5 bases and V by 0 bases; bases with no gene match: 3. Written as DNA, the CDR3 is TGTGCCAGCAGCGTAGCTAGCGGGAGGACGGAGACCCAGTACTTC. Residues: CASSVASGRTETQYF.

This clone appeared a few times. The V and J genes are TRBV7-9 and TRBJ1-2; TRBD1 might be the D (5 bases). V was trimmed by 5 bases and J by 2 bases, leaving 18 bases between them. The CDR3 covers 16 residues. Germline CDR1 reads SEHNR; CDR2 reads FQNEAQ (reference sequence). CDR3 sequence (DNA): TGTGCCAGCAGCCCCCAGCAGCGGGGGGGGAACTATGGCTACACCTTC. It codes for CASSPQQRGGNYGYTF.

V usage is TRBV7-9 and J usage is TRBJ2-1, with 12 bases lining up with TRBD2. In germline, CDR1 is SEHNR, CDR2 FQNEAQ (reference sequence). This CDR3 is 16 amino acids long. The V gene end was trimmed by 1 base and the J gene end by 4 bases; junction bases not matched to a gene: 2. CDR3: CASSLGGLAGYNEQFF. Written as DNA, the CDR3 is TGTGCCAGCAGCTTAGGTGGACTAGCGGGATACAATGAGCAGTTCTTC.

This clone was recorded only once. This chain joins TRBV6-4 and TRBJ2-3; 9 bases are shared with TRBD2. Looked up from germline, CDR1 is MRHNA and CDR2 is SNTAGT. The CDR3 extends over 14 amino acids. Losses at the gene ends were 4 bases for V and 3 bases for J; bases not matched to a gene: 2. CDR3 loop: CASSGGLATDTQYF. DNA for the CDR3: TGTGCCAGCAGTGGGGGACTAGCTACAGATACGCAGTATTTT.

The chain links TRBV7-2 to TRBJ2-5; the match to TRBD2 covers 12 bases. Germline assignment: CDR1 SGHTA and CDR2 FQGNSA. This CDR3 is built from 19 residues. J gave up 5 bases and V 1 base, and 14 bases lay outside the gene matches. CDR3 sequence reads: CASSLVASGRDQPGETQYF. The DNA of the CDR3 is TGTGCCAGCAGCTTAGTAGCTAGCGGGAGGGATCAACCAGGGGAGACCCAGTACTTC.

The V gene is TRBV2, the J gene TRBJ1-2; possible D gene TRBD1, 5 bases. The length of the CDR3 is 16 residues. The V gene lost 6 bases and the J gene lost 0 bases, with 17 bases spanning the gap. Germline CDR1 reads SNHLY; CDR2 reads FYNNEI. The CDR3 bases are TGTGCCAGCAGCGAAACCAACAGGCCTACTAACTATGGCTACACCTTC. It encodes CASSETNRPTNYGYTF.

This clone was observed a handful of times. The chain has TRBV9 and TRBJ2-1; 9 bases line up with TRBD2. The length of the CDR3 is 15 residues. Trimming cost V 7 bases and J 6 bases; bases outside gene matches: 11. Germline CDR1 SGDLS, CDR2 YYNGEE. Here the CDR3 reads CASGGGRAFSNEQFF. The CDR3 DNA follows: TGTGCCAGCGGTGGCGGGAGGGCCTTTTCCAATGAGCAGTTCTTC.

This clone appeared a few times. The V and J genes are TRBV7-2 and TRBJ2-1; no firm D call. The germline gives CDR1 SGHTA, CDR2 FQGNSA. The CDR3 is made up of 14 amino acids. Trimming removed 1 base at V and 9 bases at J, with 13 bases between. CDR3 coding DNA: TGTGCCAGCAGCTTAGAGCCTCACTACGGTGAGCAGTTCTTC. Protein sequence: CASSLEPHYGEQFF.

The table lists this clone with a few counts. The V gene is TRBV19, the J gene TRBJ2-5; D is unresolved. The germline V gene encodes CDR1 LNHDA and CDR2 SQIVND (reference sequence). V was shortened by 2 bases and J by 0 bases, with 4 bases between the two germline ends. CDR3 length: 13 residues. The CDR3 DNA sequence: TGTGCCAGTAGTATACAGTACCAAGAGACCCAGTACTTC. It is translated as CASSIQYQETQYF.